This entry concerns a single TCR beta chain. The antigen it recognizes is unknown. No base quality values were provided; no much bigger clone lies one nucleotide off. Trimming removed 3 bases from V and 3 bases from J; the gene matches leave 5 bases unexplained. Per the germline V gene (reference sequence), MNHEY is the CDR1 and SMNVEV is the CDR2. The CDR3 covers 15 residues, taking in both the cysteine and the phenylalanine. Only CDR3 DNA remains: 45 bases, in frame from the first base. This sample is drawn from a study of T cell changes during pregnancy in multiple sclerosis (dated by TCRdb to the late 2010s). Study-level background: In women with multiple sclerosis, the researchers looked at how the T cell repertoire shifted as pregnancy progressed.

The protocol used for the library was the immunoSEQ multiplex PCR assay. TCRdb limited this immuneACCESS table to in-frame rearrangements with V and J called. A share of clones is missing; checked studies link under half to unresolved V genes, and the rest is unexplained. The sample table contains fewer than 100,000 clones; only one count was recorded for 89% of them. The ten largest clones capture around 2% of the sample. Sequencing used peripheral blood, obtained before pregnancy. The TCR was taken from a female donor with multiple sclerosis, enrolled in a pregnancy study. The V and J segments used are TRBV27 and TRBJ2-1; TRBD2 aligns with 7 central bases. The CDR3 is CASSFRRGYYNEQFF. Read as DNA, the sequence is TGTGCCAGCAGTTTTAGGCGGGGGTACTACAATGAGCAGTTCTTC.